Shown below are 2 T cell receptor beta chains from a single sample sequenced in a study of CD8 T cells in ankylosing spondylitis. Their antigens are not known. Notes on the study in general: What appeared characteristic of ankylosing spondylitis blood was a TCR beta motif of under 10 highly homologous variants.

TCRdb passed the 5' RACE reads through MiXCR, listing each CDR3 protein once. The sample has about 540,000 distinct CDR3 sequences; approximately 12% are singletons. The sequencing input was blood, either unsorted or a sorted T cell fraction (not recorded which). The receptors here all came from a male donor with ankylosing spondylitis.

This clonotype was seen a few times. The CDR3 here is CASSQAAGSLASEQFF. The DNA of the CDR3 is TGTGCCAGCAGCCAAGCAGCGGGCTCGCTCGCGAGTGAGCAGTTCTTC. The chain carries TRBV4-2 and TRBJ2-1; D might be TRBD2 (6 bases). The CDR3 is made up of 16 amino acids. Germline CDR1 and CDR2: LGHNA and YNFKEQ. V shed 1 base and J shed 9 bases, with 19 bases lying between them.

In this sample, this clonotype turned up many times. At one end, the junction sequence differs from germline, possibly due to a read error. V and J are TRBV5-1 and TRBJ2-6; D may be TRBD1 (5 bases). The germline CDR1 and CDR2 sequences are SGHRS and YFSETQ. The CDR3 is 15 amino acids. In DNA, the CDR3 is TGTGCCAGCAGTTTAGGGGTCTCTGGGGCCAACGTCCTGACTTTC. This encodes CASSLGVSGANVLTF.